Sequencing of this TCR beta chain was carried out in a study of cytotoxic CD8 clonotypes in ibrutinib-treated CLL. Across the study: Response sampling occurred after a median around 12 months of treatment (range 6 to 36).

Study findings and constraints: Patients had baseline clonality above age-matched healthy donors, and this clonality moved with circulating CD8+ T-cell counts.

A word on this clone: Its antigen is still unknown.

The source of around 2 micrograms of genomic DNA for TCR beta libraries was cryopreserved PBMCs. Measured with immunoSEQ multiplex PCR; TCRdb has only the in-frame clones, and not every one. This table has fewer than 400,000 clones, about 61% appearing once. This receptor was taken from a human donor with chronic lymphocytic leukemia. The starting material was PBMCs, obtained after 36 months of ibrutinib treatment.

The DNA for the CDR3 is TGTGCCAGCAGTGACTTGGGGGGTATGACTTCCGGCTACACCTTC. It yields the protein CASSDLGGMTSGYTF. The chain recombines TRBV2 with TRBJ1-2; D is perhaps TRBD1 (5 bases). The germline V gene has CDR1 SNHLY and CDR2 FYNNEI. The CDR3 extends over 15 amino acids. Trimming cost V 3 bases and J 8 bases, with 19 bases left between them. Combining the CDR3 with reference TRBV2 and TRBJ1-2 gives the whole variable domain EPEVTQTPSHQVTQMGQEVILRCVPISNHLYFYWYRQILGQKVEFLVSFYNNEISEKSEIFDDQFSVERPDGSNFTLKIRSTKLEDSAMYFCASSDLGGMTSGYTFGSGTRLTVV.